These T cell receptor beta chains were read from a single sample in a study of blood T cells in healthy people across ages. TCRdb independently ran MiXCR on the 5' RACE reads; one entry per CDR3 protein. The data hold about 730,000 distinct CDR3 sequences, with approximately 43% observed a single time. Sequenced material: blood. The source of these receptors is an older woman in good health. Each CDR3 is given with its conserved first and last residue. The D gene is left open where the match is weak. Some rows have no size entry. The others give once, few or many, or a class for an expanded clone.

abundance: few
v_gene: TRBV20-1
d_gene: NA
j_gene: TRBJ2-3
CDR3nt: TGCAGTGCTGGAAACGATCCGGGGAGTCGTGATACGCAGTATTTT
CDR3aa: CSAGNDPGSRDTQYF

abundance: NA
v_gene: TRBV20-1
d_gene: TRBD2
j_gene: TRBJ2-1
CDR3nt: TGCAGTGCCGCGGGGGGGCTTGAGACCCAGTTCTTC
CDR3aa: CSAAGGLETQFF

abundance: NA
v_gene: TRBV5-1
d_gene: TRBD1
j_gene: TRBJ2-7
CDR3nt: TGCGCCAGCAGCCCGGGACAGGAGCCCGCCTACGAGCAGTACTTC
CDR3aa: CASSPGQEPAYEQYF

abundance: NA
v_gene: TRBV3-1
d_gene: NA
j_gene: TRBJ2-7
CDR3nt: TGTGCCAGCAGCCAAGAGGCGGGGTTGAGCTACGAGCAGTACTTC
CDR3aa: CASSQEAGLSYEQYF

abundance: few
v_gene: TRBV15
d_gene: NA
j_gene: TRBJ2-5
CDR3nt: TGTGCCACCAGCAGAGTCCAGGGCCAAGAGACCCAGTACTTC
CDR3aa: CATSRVQGQETQYF

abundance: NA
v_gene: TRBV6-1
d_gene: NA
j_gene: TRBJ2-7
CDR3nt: TGTGCCAGCAGTGAAGTAAGGGGCTACGAGCAGTACTTC
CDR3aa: CASSEVRGYEQYF

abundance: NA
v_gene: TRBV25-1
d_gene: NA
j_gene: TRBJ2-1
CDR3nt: TGTGCCAGCAGGTCCGCGGGCAGGACCTACAATGAGCAGTTCTTC
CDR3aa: CASRSAGRTYNEQFF

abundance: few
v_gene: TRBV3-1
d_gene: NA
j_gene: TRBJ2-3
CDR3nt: TGTGCCAGCAGCCAAGGCCAGATAGATACGCAGTATTTT
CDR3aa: CASSQGQIDTQYF

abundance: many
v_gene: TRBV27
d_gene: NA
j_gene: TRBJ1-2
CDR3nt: TGTGCCAGCAGTCCGCCGGGACACGCTAACTATGGCTACACCTTC
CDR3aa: CASSPPGHANYGYTF

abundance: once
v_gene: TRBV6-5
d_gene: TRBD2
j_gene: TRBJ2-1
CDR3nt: TGTGCCAGCAGGGGGACTAGCGGGAGGCCGGGAGAGCAGTTCTTC
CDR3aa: CASRGTSGRPGEQFF

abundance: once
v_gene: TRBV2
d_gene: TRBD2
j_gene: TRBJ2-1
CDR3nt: TGTGCCAGCACTCGGACTAGCGGGGGGGCCTATAATGAGCAGTTCTTC
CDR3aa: CASTRTSGGAYNEQFF

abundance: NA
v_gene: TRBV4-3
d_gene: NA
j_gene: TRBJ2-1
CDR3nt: TGCGCCAGCAGCCTACAGGCTCATGAGCAGTTCTTC
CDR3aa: CASSLQAHEQFF

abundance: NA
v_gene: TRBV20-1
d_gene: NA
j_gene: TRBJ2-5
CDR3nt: TGCAGTGCTAGAGAAGACAAGACCCAGTACTTC
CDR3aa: CSAREDKTQYF

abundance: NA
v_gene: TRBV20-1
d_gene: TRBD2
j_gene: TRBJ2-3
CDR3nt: TGCGGTGCTAGAGACGGGAGGGATACAGATACGCAGTATTTT
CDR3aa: CGARDGRDTDTQYF

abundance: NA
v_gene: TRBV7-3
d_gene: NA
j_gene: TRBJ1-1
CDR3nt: TGTGTCAGCAGCTTGGTGGGCCAGGAGGCTTTCTTT
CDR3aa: CVSSLVGQEAFF

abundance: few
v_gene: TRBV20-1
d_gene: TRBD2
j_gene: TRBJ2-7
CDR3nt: TGCAGTGCTGGAGGGACTAGCGGGGGGGGGGAGCAGTACTTC
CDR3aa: CSAGGTSGGGEQYF

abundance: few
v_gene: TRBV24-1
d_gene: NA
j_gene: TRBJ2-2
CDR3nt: TGTGCCACCAGTGAGGAGAGGGGGGGCGCCAACACCGGGGAGCTGTTTTTT
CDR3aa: CATSEERGGANTGELFF

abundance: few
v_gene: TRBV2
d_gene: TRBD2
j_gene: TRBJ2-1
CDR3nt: TGTGCCAGCATAGGACTAGCGGGGGGATACAATGAGCAGTTCTTC
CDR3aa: CASIGLAGGYNEQFF

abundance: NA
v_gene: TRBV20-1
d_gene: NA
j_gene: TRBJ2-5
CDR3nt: TGCAGTGCCGTGACGCACCAAGAGACCCAGTACTTC
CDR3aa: CSAVTHQETQYF

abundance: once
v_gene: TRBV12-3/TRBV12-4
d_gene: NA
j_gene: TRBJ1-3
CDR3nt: TGTGCCAGCAGTTTAATTACCCTATCCTCTGGAAACACCATATATTTT
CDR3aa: CASSLITLSSGNTIYF

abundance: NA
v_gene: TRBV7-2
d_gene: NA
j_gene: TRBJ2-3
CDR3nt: TGTGCCAGCAGCTTAATGCCGACTAGTCTGGATACGCAGTATTTT
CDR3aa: CASSLMPTSLDTQYF

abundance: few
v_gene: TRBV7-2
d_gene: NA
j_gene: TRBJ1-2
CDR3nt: TGTGCCAGCAGCTTCCGGGACAATCGGGGCTACACCTTC
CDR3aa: CASSFRDNRGYTF

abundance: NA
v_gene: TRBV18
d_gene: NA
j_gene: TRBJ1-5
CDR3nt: TGTGCCAGCGCACCGGAGGAGGATCAGCCCCAGCATTTT
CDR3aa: CASAPEEDQPQHF

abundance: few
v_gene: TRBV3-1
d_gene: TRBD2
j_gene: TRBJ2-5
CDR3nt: TGTGCCAGCAGCCAAGACCGCCCCAGCGGGGGGGCTCGAGAGACCCAGTACTTC
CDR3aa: CASSQDRPSGGARETQYF

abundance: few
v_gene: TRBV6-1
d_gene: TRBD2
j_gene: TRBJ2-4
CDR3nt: TGTGCCAGCAGCATGGGAGGTAGCGGGCCTCAAAGGATTCAGTACTTC
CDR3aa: CASSMGGSGPQRIQYF

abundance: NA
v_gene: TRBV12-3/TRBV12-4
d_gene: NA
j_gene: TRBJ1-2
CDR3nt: TGTGCCAGCAGTCCCCAGGGTGGAAATAACTATGGCTACACCTTC
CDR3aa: CASSPQGGNNYGYTF

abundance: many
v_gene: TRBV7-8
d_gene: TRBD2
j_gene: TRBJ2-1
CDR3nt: TGTGCCAGCAGCTTAGTGGGGACTAGCGGGAGTGTCGGTGAGCAGTTCTTC
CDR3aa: CASSLVGTSGSVGEQFF

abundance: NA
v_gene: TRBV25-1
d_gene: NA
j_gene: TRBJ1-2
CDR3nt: TGTGCCAGCAGTGAATACCCCGAGCGCTATGGCTACACCTTC
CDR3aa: CASSEYPERYGYTF